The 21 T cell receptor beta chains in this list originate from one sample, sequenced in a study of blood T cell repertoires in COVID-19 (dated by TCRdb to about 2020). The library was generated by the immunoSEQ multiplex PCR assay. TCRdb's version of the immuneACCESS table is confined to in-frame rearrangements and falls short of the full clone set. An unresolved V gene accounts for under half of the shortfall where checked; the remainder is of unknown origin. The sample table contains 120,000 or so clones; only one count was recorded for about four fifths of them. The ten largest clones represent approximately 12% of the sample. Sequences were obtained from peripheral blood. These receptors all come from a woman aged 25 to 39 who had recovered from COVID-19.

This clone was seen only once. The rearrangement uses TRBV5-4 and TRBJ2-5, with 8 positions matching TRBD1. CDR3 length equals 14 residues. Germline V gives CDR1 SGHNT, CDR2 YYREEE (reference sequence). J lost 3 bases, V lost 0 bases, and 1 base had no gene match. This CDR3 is CASSLVTGEETQYF. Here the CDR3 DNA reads TGTGCCAGCAGCTTGGTGACAGGGGAAGAGACCCAGTACTTC.

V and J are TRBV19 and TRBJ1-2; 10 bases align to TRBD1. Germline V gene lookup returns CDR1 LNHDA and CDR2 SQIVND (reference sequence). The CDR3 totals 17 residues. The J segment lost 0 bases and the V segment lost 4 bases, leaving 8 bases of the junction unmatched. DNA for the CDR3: TGTGCCAGTAGTACATGGACAGGGGGGTTAGCTAACTATGGCTACACCTTC. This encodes CASSTWTGGLANYGYTF.

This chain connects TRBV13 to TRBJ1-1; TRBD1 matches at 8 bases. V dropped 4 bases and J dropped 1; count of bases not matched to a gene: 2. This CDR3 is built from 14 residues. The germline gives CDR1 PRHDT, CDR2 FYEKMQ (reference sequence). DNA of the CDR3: TGTGCCAGCAGCTATGGGACAGGGAACACTGAAGCTTTCTTT. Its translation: CASSYGTGNTEAFF. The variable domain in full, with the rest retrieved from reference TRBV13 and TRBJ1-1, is AAGVIQSPRHLIKEKRETATLKCYPIPRHDTVYWYQQGPGQDPQFLISFYEKMQSDKGSIPDRFSAQQFSDYHSELNMSSLELGDSALYFCASSYGTGNTEAFFGQGTRLTVV.

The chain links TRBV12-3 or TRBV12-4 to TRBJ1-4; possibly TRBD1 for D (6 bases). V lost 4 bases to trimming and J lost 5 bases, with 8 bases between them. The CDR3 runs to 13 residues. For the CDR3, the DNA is TGTGCCAGCAGTTGGGGGCCAAATGAAAAACTGTTTTTT. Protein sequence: CASSWGPNEKLFF.

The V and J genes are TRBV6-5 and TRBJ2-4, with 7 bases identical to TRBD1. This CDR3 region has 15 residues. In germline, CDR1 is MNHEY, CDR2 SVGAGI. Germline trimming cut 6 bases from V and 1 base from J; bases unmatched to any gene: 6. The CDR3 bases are TGTGCCAGCAGGACAGGGAATGGGGCCAAAAACATTCAGTACTTC. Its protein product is CASRTGNGAKNIQYF.

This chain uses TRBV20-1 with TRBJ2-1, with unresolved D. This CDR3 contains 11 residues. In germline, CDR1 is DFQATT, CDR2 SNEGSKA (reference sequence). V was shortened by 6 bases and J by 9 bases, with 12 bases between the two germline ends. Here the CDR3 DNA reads TGCAGTGCGATAAAGAGTGCTGAGCAGTTCTTC. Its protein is CSAIKSAEQFF.

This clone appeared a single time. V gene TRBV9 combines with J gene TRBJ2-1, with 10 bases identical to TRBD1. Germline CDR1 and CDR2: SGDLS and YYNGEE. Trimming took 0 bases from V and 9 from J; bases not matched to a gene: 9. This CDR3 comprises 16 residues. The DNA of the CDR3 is TGTGCCAGCAGCGTAGCCCCCGGGACAGGGGCGGGTGAGCAGTTCTTC. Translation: CASSVAPGTGAGEQFF.

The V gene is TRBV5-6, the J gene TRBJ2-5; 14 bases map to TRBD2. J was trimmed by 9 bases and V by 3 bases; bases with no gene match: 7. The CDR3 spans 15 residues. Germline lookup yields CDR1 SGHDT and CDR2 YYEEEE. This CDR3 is CASSYGTSGGGAQYF. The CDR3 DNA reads TGTGCCAGCAGCTACGGGACTAGCGGGGGAGGGGCCCAGTACTTC.

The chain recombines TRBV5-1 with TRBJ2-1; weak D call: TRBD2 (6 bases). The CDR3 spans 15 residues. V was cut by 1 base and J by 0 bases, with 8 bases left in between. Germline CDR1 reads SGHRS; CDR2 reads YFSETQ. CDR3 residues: CASSLLASSYNEQFF. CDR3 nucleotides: TGCGCCAGCAGCTTGCTAGCGAGCTCCTACAATGAGCAGTTCTTC.

This chain's CDR3 is CASSSSGTSGELFF. The CDR3 DNA follows: TGTGCCAGCAGTTCTAGCGGGACGAGCGGGGAGCTGTTTTTT. The chain combines TRBV27 with TRBJ2-2; 9 nucleotides align to TRBD2. With 4 bases clipped from V and 7 bases from J, the junction kept 4 bases outside the gene matches. The CDR3 consists of 14 residues. CDR1 and CDR2 from the germline V gene are MNHEY and SMNVEV (reference sequence).

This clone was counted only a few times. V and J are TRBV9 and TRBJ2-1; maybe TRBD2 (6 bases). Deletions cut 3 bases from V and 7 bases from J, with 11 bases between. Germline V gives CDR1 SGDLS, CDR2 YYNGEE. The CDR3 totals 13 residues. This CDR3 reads CASSAPGANEQFF. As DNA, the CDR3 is TGTGCCAGCAGCGCCCCGGGAGCTAATGAGCAGTTCTTC.

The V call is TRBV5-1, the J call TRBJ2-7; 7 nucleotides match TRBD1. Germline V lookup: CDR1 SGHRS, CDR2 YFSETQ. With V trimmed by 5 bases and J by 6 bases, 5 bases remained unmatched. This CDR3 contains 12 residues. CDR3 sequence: CASRGGLLEQYF. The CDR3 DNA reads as TGCGCCAGCAGAGGGGGCCTGCTCGAGCAGTACTTC.

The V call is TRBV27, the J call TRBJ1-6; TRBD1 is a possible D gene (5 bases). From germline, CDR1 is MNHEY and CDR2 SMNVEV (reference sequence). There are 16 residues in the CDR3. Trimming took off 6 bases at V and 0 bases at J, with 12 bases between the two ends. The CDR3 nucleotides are TGTGCCAGCAGCTGGGGGGGGAGCTCCTATAATTCACCCCTCCACTTT. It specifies CASSWGGSSYNSPLHF.

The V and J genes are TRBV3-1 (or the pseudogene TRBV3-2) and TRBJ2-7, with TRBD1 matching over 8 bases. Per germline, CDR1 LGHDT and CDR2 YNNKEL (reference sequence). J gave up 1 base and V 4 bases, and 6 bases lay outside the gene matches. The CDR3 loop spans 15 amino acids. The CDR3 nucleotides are TGTGCCAGCAGCCGGACAGGGATCCAATCCTACGAGCAGTACTTC. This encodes CASSRTGIQSYEQYF.

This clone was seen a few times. CDR3 region: CASSERGYGYTF. The DNA of the CDR3 is TGTGCCAGCAGTGAACGGGGCTATGGCTACACCTTC. This chain joins TRBV6-1 and TRBJ1-2; no firm D call. Between the trimmed V and J ends, which lost 2 bases and 4 bases, there was a span of 5 bases. The CDR3 totals 12 residues. In germline, CDR1 is MNHNS, CDR2 SASEGT.

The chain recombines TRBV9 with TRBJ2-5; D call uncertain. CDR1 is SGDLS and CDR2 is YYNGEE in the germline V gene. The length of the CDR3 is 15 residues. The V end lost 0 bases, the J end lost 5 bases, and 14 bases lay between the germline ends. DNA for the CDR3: TGTGCCAGCAGCGTAGATCGTACTGACTCCGAGACCCAGTACTTC. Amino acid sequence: CASSVDRTDSETQYF.

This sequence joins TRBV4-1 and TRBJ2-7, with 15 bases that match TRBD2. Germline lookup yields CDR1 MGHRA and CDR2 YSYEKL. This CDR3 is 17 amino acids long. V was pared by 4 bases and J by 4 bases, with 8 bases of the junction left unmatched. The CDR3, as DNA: TGCGCCAGCAGCCCGGGACTAGCGGGAGGTCGGACTTACGAGCAGTACTTC. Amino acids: CASSPGLAGGRTYEQYF.

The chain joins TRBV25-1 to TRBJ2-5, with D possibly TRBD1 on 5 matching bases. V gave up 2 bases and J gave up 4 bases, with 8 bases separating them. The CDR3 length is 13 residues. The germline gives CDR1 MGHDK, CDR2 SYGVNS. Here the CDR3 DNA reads TGTGCCAGCAGTGAAAGGGGTAGAGAGACCCAGTACTTC. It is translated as CASSERGRETQYF.

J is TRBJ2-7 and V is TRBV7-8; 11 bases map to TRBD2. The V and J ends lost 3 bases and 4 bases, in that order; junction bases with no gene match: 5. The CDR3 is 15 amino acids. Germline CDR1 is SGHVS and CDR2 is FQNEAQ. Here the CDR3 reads CASSLSGTSGYEQYF. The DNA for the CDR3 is TGTGCCAGCAGCTTGTCCGGGACTAGCGGATACGAGCAGTACTTC.

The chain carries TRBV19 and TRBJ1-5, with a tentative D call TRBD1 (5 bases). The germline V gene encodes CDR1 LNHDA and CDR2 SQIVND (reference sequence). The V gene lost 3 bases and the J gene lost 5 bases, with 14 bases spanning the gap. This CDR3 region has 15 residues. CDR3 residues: CASSIGQGRDQPQHF. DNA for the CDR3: TGTGCCAGTAGTATCGGGCAGGGAAGGGATCAGCCCCAGCATTTT.

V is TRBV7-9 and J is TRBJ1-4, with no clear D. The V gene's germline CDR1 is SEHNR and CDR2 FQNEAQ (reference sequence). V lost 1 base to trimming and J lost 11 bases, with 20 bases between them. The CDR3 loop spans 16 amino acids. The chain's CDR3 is CASSLDVQSAREKLFF. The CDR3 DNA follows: TGTGCCAGCAGCTTAGATGTCCAGTCAGCCCGGGAGAAACTGTTTTTT.